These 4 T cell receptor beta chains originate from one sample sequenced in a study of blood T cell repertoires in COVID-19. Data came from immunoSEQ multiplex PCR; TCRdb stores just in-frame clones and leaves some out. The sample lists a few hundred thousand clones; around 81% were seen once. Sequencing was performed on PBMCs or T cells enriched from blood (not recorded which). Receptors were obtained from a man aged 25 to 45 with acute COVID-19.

In nucleotides, the CDR3 is TGCGCCAGCAGCCTTACAGGGCATGGCTACACCTTC. Protein product: CASSLTGHGYTF. The J gene is TRBJ1-2, the V gene TRBV5-1; the D gene is possibly TRBD1 (6 bases). Germline assignment: CDR1 SGHRS and CDR2 YFSETQ. Deletions cut 4 bases from V and 6 bases from J, with 10 bases between. The CDR3 spans 12 residues.

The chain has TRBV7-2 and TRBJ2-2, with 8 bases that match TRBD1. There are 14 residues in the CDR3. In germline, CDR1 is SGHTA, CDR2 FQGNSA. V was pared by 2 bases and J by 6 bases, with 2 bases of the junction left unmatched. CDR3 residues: CASSLQGASGELFF. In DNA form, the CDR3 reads TGTGCCAGCAGCTTACAGGGGGCATCCGGGGAGCTGTTTTTT.

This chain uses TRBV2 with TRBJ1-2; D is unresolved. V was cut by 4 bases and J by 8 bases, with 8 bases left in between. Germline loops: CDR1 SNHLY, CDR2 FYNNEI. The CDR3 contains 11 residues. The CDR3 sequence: CASSVFAGYTF. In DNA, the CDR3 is TGTGCCAGCAGTGTCTTCGCGGGCTACACCTTC.

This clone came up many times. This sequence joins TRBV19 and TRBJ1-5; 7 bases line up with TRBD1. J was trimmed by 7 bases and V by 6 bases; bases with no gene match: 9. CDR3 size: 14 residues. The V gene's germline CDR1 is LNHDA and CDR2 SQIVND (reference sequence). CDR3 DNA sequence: TGTGCCAGTAGCCTGGAGGGGGCCGGACAGCCCCAGCATTTT. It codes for CASSLEGAGQPQHF.